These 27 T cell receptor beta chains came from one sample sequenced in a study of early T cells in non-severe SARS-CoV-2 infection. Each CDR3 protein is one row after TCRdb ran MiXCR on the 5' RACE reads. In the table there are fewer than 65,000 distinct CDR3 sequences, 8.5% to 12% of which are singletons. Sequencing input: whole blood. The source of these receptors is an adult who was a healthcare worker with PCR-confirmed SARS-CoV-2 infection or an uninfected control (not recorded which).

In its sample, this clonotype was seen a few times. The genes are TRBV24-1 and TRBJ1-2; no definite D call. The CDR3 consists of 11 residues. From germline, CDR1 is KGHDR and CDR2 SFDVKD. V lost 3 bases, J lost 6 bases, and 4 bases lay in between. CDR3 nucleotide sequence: TGTGCCACCAGTGATGGACATGGCTACACCTTC. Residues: CATSDGHGYTF.

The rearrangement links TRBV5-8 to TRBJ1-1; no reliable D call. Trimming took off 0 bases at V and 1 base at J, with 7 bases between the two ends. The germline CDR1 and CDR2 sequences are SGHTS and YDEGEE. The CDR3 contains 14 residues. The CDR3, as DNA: TGTGCCAGCAGCTTGGTATTAGAGAACACTGAAGCTTTCTTT. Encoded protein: CASSLVLENTEAFF. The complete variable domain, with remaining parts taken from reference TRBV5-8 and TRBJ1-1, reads EAGVTQSPTHLIKTRGQQATLRCSPISGHTSVYWYQQALGLGLQFLLWYDEGEERNRGNFPPRFSGRQFPNYSSELNVNALELEDSALYLCASSLVLENTEAFFGQGTRLTVV.

The CDR3 DNA sequence: TGCGCCAGCAGCTTGGTACCAGGAATAAACAATGAGCAGTTCTTC. It codes for CASSLVPGINNEQFF. The genes are TRBV5-1 and TRBJ2-1; D gene uncertain. The germline V and J ends were trimmed by 0 bases and 5 bases, with 12 bases remaining between them. The V gene's germline CDR1 is SGHRS and CDR2 YFSETQ. This CDR3 region has 15 residues.

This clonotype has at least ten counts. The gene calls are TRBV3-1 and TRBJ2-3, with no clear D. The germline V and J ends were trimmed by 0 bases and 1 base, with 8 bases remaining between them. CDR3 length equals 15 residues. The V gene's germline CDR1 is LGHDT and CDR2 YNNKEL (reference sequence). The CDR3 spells CASSQDRAGTDTQYF. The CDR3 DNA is TGTGCCAGCAGCCAAGATAGGGCTGGCACAGATACGCAGTATTTT.

CDR3 sequence (DNA): TGCAGCGTTGAAGATAAGCGACGCCGCAATGAGCAGTTCTTC. Its translation: CSVEDKRRRNEQFF. The chain combines TRBV29-1 with TRBJ2-1; no clear D gene. The CDR3 is made up of 14 amino acids. Germline V lookup: CDR1 SQVTM, CDR2 ANQGSEA. The V end lost 0 bases, the J end lost 6 bases, and 12 bases lay between the germline ends.

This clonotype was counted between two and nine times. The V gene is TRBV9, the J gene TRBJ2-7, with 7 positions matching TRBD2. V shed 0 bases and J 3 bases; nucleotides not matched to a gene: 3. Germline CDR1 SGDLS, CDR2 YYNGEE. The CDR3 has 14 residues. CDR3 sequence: CASSVGGLFYEQYF. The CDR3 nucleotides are TGTGCCAGCAGCGTAGGGGGACTATTCTACGAGCAGTACTTC. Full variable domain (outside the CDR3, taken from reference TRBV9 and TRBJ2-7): DSGVTQTPKHLITATGQRVTLRCSPRSGDLSVYWYQQSLDQGLQFLIQYYNGEERAKGNILERFSAQQFPDLHSELNLSSLELGDSALYFCASSVGGLFYEQYFGPGTRLTVT.

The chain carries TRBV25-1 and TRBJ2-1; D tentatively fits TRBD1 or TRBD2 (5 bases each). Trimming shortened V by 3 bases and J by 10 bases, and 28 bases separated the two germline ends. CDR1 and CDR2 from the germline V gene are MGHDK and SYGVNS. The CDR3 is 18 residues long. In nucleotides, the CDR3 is TGTGCCAGCAGTGACAGACCGGGACGGAAGGGTCACATCAACGAGCAGTTCTTC. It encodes CASSDRPGRKGHINEQFF.

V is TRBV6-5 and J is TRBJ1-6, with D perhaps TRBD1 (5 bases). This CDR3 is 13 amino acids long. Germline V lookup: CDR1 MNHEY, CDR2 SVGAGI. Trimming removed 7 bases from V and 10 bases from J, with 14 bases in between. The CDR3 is CASTDRGDSPLHF. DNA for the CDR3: TGTGCCAGCACAGACAGAGGGGACTCACCCCTCCACTTT.

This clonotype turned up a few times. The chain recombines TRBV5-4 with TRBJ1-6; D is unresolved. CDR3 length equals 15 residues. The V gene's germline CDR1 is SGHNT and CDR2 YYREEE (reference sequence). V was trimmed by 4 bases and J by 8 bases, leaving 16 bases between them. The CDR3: CASSLDKDGDSPLHF. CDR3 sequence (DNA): TGTGCCAGCAGCCTAGACAAAGACGGCGATTCACCCCTCCACTTT.

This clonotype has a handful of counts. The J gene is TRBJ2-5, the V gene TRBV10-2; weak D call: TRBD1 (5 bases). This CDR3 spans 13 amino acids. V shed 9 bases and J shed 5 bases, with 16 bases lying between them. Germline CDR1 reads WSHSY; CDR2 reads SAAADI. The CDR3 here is CASSSGSGETQYF. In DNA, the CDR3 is TGCGCCAGTTCATCAGGGTCTGGGGAGACCCAGTACTTC.

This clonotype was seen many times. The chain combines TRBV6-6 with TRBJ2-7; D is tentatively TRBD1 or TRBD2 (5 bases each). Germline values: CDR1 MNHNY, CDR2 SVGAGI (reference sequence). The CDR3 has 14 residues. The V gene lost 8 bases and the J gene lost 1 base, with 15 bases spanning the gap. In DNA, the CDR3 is TGTGCCAGCGGCCCGTCGTGGGGGTCCTACGAGCAGTACTTC. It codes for CASGPSWGSYEQYF.

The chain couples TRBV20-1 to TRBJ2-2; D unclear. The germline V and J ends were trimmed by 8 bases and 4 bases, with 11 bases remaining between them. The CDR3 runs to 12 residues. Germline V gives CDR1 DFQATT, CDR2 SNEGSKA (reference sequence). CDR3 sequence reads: CSSSSSTGELFF. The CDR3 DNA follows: TGCAGTTCGTCCTCGAGCACCGGGGAGCTGTTTTTT.

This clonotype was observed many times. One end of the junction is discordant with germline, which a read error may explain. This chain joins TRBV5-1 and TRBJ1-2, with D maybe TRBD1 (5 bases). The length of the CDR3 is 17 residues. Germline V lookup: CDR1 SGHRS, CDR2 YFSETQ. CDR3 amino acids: CASSRSFSGREDNGYAF. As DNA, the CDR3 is TGCGCCAGCAGCCGAAGTTTTAGTGGGCGTGAGGACAATGGCTACGCCTTC.

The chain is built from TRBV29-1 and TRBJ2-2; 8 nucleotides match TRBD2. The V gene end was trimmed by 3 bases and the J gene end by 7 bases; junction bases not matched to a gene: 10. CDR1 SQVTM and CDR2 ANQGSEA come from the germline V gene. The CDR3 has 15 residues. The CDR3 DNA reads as TGCAGCGTTGAGTTGAGCGGGAGAGCGCGCGGGGAGCTGTTTTTT. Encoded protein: CSVELSGRARGELFF.

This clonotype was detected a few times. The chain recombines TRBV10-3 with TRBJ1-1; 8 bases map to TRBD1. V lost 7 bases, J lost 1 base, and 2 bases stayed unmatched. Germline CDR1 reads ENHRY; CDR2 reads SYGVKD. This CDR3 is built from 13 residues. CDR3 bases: TGTGCCATCAAGGGACAGGAGAACACTGAAGCTTTCTTT. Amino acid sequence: CAIKGQENTEAFF.

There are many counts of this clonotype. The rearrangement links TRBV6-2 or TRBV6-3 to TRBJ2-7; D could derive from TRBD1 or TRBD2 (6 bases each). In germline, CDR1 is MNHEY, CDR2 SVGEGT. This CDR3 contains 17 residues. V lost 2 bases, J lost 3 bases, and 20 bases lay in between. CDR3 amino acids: CASSYAAGGATYYEQYF. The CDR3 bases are TGTGCCAGCAGTTACGCCGCCGGGGGCGCTACTTACTACGAGCAGTACTTC.

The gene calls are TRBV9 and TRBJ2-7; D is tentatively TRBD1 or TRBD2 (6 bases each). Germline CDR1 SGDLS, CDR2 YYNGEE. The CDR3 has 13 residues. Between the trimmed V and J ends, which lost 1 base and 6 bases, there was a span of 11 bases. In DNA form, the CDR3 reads TGTGCCAGCAGCGTACGACAGGAGGGCGAGCAGTACTTC. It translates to CASSVRQEGEQYF.

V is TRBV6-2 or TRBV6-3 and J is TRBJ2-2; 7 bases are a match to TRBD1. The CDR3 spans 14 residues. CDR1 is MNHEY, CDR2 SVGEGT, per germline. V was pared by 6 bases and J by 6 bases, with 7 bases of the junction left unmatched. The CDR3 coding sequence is TGTGCCAGCAGCCTAGACAGGGCGGCCGGGGAGCTGTTTTTT. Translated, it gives CASSLDRAAGELFF.

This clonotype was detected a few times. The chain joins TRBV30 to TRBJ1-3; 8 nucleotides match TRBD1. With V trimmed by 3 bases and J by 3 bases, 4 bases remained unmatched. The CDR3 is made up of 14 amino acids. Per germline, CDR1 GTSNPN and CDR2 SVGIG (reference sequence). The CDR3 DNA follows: TGTGCCTGGAGAGGACAGGGCGGTGGAAACACCATATATTTT. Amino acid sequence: CAWRGQGGGNTIYF.

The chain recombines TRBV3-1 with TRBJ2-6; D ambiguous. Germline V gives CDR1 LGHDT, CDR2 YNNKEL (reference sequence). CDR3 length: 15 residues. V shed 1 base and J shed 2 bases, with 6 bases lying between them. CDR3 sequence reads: CASSQGGTGANVLTF. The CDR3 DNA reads TGTGCCAGCAGCCAAGGGGGTACTGGGGCCAACGTCCTGACTTTC.

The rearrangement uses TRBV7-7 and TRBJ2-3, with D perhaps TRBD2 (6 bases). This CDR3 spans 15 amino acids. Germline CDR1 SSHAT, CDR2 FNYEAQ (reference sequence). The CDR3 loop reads CASAAGMPSTDTQYF. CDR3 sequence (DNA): TGTGCTTCCGCGGCGGGGATGCCTAGCACAGATACGCAGTATTTT.

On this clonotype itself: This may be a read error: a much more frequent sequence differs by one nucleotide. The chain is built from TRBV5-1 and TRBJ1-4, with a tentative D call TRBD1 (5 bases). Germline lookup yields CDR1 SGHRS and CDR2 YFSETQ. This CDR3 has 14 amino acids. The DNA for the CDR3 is TGCACCAGCAGCTCGGGGCTCCTTAATGAAAAACTGTTTTTT. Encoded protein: CTSSSGLLNEKLFF.

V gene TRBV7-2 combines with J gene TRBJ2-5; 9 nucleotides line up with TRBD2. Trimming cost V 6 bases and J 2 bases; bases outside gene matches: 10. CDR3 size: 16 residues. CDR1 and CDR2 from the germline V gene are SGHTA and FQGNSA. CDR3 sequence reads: CASSSRGLADQETQYF. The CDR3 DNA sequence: TGTGCCAGCAGTTCTCGGGGACTAGCCGATCAAGAGACCCAGTACTTC.

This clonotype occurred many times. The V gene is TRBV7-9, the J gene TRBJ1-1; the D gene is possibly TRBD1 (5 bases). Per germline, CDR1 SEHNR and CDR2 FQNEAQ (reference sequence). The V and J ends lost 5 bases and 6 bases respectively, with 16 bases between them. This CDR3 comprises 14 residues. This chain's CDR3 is CASSGTQGPAEAFF. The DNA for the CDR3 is TGTGCCAGCAGCGGAACCCAGGGTCCCGCTGAAGCTTTCTTT. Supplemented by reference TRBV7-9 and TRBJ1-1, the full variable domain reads DTGVSQNPRHKITKRGQNVTFRCDPISEHNRLYWYRQTLGQGPEFLTYFQNEAQLEKSRLLSDRFSAERPKGSFSTLEIQRTEQGDSAMYLCASSGTQGPAEAFFGQGTRLTVV.

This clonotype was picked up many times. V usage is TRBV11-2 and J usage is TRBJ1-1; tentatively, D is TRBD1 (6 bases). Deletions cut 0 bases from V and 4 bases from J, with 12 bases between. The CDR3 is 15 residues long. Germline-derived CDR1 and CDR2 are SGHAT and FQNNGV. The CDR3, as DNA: TGTGCCAGCAGCTTAGAGGGTACAGGGAGCACTGAAGCTTTCTTT. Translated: CASSLEGTGSTEAFF.

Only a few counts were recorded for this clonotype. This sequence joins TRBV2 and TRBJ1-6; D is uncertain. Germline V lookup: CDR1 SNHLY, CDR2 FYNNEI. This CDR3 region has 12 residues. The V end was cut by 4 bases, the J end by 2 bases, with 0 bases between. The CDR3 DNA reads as TGTGCCAGCAGTGCCTATAATTCACCCCTCCACTTT. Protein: CASSAYNSPLHF.

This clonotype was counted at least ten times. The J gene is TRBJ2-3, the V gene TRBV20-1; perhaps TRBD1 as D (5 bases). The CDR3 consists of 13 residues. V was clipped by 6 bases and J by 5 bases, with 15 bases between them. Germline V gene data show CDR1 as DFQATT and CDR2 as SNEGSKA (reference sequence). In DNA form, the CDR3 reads TGCAGTGCAGGACATCAACGTGGAGATACGCAGTATTTT. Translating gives CSAGHQRGDTQYF.